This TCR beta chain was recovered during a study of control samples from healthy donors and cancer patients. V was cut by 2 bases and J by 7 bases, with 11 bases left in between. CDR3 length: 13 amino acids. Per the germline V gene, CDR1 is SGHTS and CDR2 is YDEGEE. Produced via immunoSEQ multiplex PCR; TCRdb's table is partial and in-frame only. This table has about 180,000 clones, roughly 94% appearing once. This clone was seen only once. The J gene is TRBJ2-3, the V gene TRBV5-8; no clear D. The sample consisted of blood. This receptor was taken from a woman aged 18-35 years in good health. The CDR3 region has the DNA TGTGCCAGCAGCTTCAACCAGAGGAATACGCAGTATTTT. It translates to CASSFNQRNTQYF.